This entry lists 21 T cell receptor beta chains sequenced from one sample in a study of blood T cell repertoires in COVID-19. Only in-frame clones appear in the TCRdb table, and some are missing; sequencing was by immunoSEQ multiplex PCR. The sample holds about 150,000 clones; roughly nine tenths are singletons and the top ten take 0.5% to 0.6%. Sequencing input: peripheral blood. These TCRs come from a man aged 45-65 years with acute or convalescent COVID-19.

This clone occurred a few times. The V and J genes are TRBV6-5 and TRBJ1-3; 7 nucleotides agree with TRBD1. CDR1 and CDR2 (germline): MNHEY, SVGAGI. V shed 2 bases and J 1 base; nucleotides not matched to a gene: 5. The CDR3 extends over 16 amino acids. CDR3 amino acids: CASSYTYRGSGNTIYF. CDR3 sequence (DNA): TGTGCCAGCAGTTACACATACAGGGGATCTGGAAACACCATATATTTT.

This clone came up many times. The V call is TRBV27, the J call TRBJ1-5; D possibly corresponds to TRBD1 (6 bases). V gave up 8 bases and J gave up 3 bases, with 11 bases separating them. Germline V CDR1 and CDR2: MNHEY, SMNVEV (reference sequence). CDR3 length: 13 amino acids. The CDR3 nucleotides are TGTGCCAGCGGACAGATGTTCAATCAGCCCCAGCATTTT. This encodes CASGQMFNQPQHF.

The chain carries TRBV28 and TRBJ1-5; the match to TRBD1 covers 8 bases. The CDR3 has 16 residues. Germline V gives CDR1 MDHEN, CDR2 SYDVKM. J gave up 7 bases and V 3 bases, and 11 bases lay outside the gene matches. The CDR3 spells CASSFAQGGGVQPQHF. CDR3 DNA: TGTGCCAGCAGTTTTGCACAGGGGGGGGGTGTGCAGCCCCAGCATTTT.

V and J are TRBV7-7 and TRBJ2-1; 12 bases are a match to TRBD2. Germline loops: CDR1 SSHAT, CDR2 FNYEAQ (reference sequence). Trimming took 2 bases from V and 7 from J; bases not matched to a gene: 9. This CDR3 comprises 17 residues. The CDR3 region has the DNA TGTGCCAGCAGCTTAAGGGAGTGGACTAGCGGGGTAAATGAGCAGTTCTTC. Its translation: CASSLREWTSGVNEQFF.

This chain connects TRBV25-1 to TRBJ2-5, with 8 bases lining up with TRBD1. With V trimmed by 5 bases and J by 9 bases, 8 bases remained unmatched. Germline V gene lookup returns CDR1 MGHDK and CDR2 SYGVNS. The CDR3 is 13 amino acids. CDR3 nucleotide sequence: TGTGCCAGCAGTAAACAGGGGGATGTGGCCCAGTACTTC. It is translated as CASSKQGDVAQYF.

This chain links TRBV19 with TRBJ1-5, with 9 bases fitting TRBD1. The CDR3 contains 16 residues. Germline CDR1 reads LNHDA; CDR2 reads SQIVND (reference sequence). Trimming cost V 4 bases and J 5 bases; bases outside gene matches: 9. The CDR3 DNA sequence: TGTGCCAGTAGTAGGGGACAGGGTTCCTTGGATCAGCCCCAGCATTTT. Amino acid sequence: CASSRGQGSLDQPQHF.

This clone showed up just once. J is TRBJ1-2 and V is TRBV7-2, with a tentative D call TRBD1 (5 bases). CDR1 SGHTA and CDR2 FQGNSA come from the germline V gene. This CDR3 has 19 amino acids. V was clipped by 1 base and J by 2 bases, with 23 bases between them. This CDR3 is CASSLDLKAAGRRNYGYTF. In DNA, the CDR3 is TGTGCCAGCAGCTTAGATCTAAAGGCGGCGGGGCGAAGGAACTATGGCTACACCTTC. The whole variable domain, remainder taken from reference TRBV7-2 and TRBJ1-2, is GAGVSQSPSNKVTEKGKDVELRCDPISGHTALYWYRQSLGQGLEFLIYFQGNSAPDKSGLPSDRFSAERTGGSVSTLTIQRTQQEDSAVYLCASSLDLKAAGRRNYGYTFGSGTRLTVV.

This clone was seen a single time. The rearrangement uses TRBV4-1 and TRBJ2-1, with TRBD2 as a possible D gene (6 bases). The germline V gene has CDR1 MGHRA and CDR2 YSYEKL. This CDR3 has 14 residues. Trimming took off 0 bases at V and 6 bases at J, with 9 bases between the two ends. The CDR3: CASSQEVTSNEQFF. The DNA of the CDR3 is TGCGCCAGCAGCCAAGAGGTGACTAGCAATGAGCAGTTCTTC.

The V gene is TRBV7-2, the J gene TRBJ1-1, with D possibly matching TRBD1 (5 bases). The V gene's germline CDR1 is SGHTA and CDR2 FQGNSA. The CDR3 spans 14 residues. With 4 bases removed from V and 11 bases from J, the gap between germline ends came to 20 bases. Here the CDR3 DNA reads TGTGCCAGCAGCTCCGAATTGGGCAGGGCTCGGGCTTTCTTT. This sequence encodes CASSSELGRARAFF.

The chain uses TRBV6-1 and TRBJ2-1; possibly TRBD2 for D (6 bases). V lost 6 bases and J 4 bases, leaving 19 bases between the germline ends. The CDR3 loop spans 16 amino acids. The germline V gene encodes CDR1 MNHNS and CDR2 SASEGT. The CDR3 here is CASRERMGGMYNEQFF. The CDR3 bases are TGTGCCAGCAGGGAACGCATGGGGGGAATGTACAATGAGCAGTTCTTC.

This clone was seen just once. The chain couples TRBV7-2 to TRBJ1-2; 7 nucleotides align to TRBD1. CDR3 length: 14 amino acids. V was clipped by 5 bases and J by 8 bases; unmatched bases: 11. The germline V gene has CDR1 SGHTA and CDR2 FQGNSA. For the CDR3, the DNA is TGTGCCAGCAGCCTTCAAATGCAGGGGGGAGGCTACACCTTC. This codes for CASSLQMQGGGYTF.

CDR3 sequence: CASSLGRGHQPQHF. The CDR3 DNA sequence: TGTGCCAGCAGTTTGGGCAGGGGGCATCAGCCCCAGCATTTT. This chain uses TRBV28 with TRBJ1-5, with TRBD1 identical over 8 bases. Germline loops: CDR1 MDHEN, CDR2 SYDVKM. After removal of 3 bases from V and 5 bases from J, the junction contained 3 bases not matched to a gene. There are 14 residues in the CDR3.

The rearrangement uses TRBV24-1 and TRBJ2-5; possible D gene TRBD2, 5 bases. The length of the CDR3 is 14 residues. Per the germline V gene, CDR1 is KGHDR and CDR2 is SFDVKD. V was cut by 3 bases and J by 1 base, with 8 bases left in between. The CDR3 loop is CATSDGRGQETQYF. In DNA, the CDR3 is TGTGCCACCAGTGATGGCCGGGGCCAAGAGACCCAGTACTTC.

This chain uses TRBV3-1 (or the pseudogene TRBV3-2) with TRBJ1-6; no reliable D call. Deletions cut 0 bases from V and 4 bases from J, with 13 bases between. Germline loops: CDR1 LGHDT, CDR2 YNNKEL (reference sequence). The CDR3 contains 17 residues. CDR3 region: CASSQDPRRLYNSPLHF. CDR3 DNA sequence: TGTGCCAGCAGCCAAGATCCGAGGAGGCTGTATAATTCACCCCTCCACTTT.

At least ten counts were recorded for this clone. The chain employs TRBV7-9 and TRBJ1-6; D unclear. Germline lookup yields CDR1 SEHNR and CDR2 FQNEAQ (reference sequence). The CDR3 has 13 residues. Deletions cut 2 bases from V and 9 bases from J, with 8 bases between. Here the CDR3 DNA reads TGTGCCAGCAGCTTACAAGAGGTTTCACCCCTCCACTTT. Protein product: CASSLQEVSPLHF.

This clone is a singleton in its sample. The chain joins TRBV10-3 to TRBJ2-1, with D hard to call. Per the germline V gene, CDR1 is ENHRY and CDR2 is SYGVKD. The CDR3 runs 13 residues. V was cut by 2 bases and J by 8 bases, with 10 bases left in between. The CDR3 sequence: CAISEGRSHEQFF. CDR3 in DNA: TGTGCCATCAGTGAGGGCAGGTCACATGAGCAGTTCTTC.

The chain is built from TRBV30 and TRBJ2-5; TRBD2 is a possible D gene (6 bases). The V gene's germline CDR1 is GTSNPN and CDR2 SVGIG (reference sequence). This CDR3 spans 12 amino acids. Trimming cost V 3 bases and J 10 bases, with 15 bases left between them. The CDR3 protein is CAWRPLGGIQYF. Here the CDR3 DNA reads TGTGCCTGGAGGCCTCTGGGGGGAATCCAGTACTTC. The complete variable domain, with remaining parts taken from reference TRBV30 and TRBJ2-5, reads SQTIHQWPATLVQPVGSPLSLECTVEGTSNPNLYWYRQAAGRGLQLLFYSVGIGQISSEVPQNLSASRPQDRQFILSSKKLLLSDSGFYLCAWRPLGGIQYFGPGTRLLVL.

The chain combines TRBV5-4 with TRBJ2-1; TRBD2 matches 15 bases. V shed 4 bases and J 10 bases; nucleotides not matched to a gene: 12. In germline, CDR1 is SGHNT, CDR2 YYREEE (reference sequence). This CDR3 has 17 residues. The CDR3 DNA sequence: TGTGCCAGCAGCCCTGGACTAGCGGGAGGGCCGAGGGGGGAGCAGTTCTTC. Its translation is CASSPGLAGGPRGEQFF. The complete variable domain, with remaining parts taken from reference TRBV5-4 and TRBJ2-1, reads ETGVTQSPTHLIKTRGQQVTLRCSSQSGHNTVSWYQQALGQGPQFIFQYYREEENGRGNFPPRFSGLQFPNYSSELNVNALELDDSALYLCASSPGLAGGPRGEQFFGPGTRLTVL.

The table lists this clone with a count of one. This chain links TRBV27 with TRBJ1-1; a possible D gene is TRBD1 (5 bases). V lost 7 bases and J 3 bases, leaving 15 bases between the germline ends. In germline, CDR1 is MNHEY, CDR2 SMNVEV (reference sequence). This CDR3 comprises 14 residues. The CDR3 region is CASKGWGADTEAFF. CDR3 nucleotides: TGTGCCAGCAAAGGTTGGGGCGCCGACACTGAAGCTTTCTTT.

The chain employs TRBV18 and TRBJ2-7; 10 nucleotides align to TRBD1. The J segment lost 4 bases and the V segment lost 3 bases, leaving 6 bases of the junction unmatched. The germline V gene has CDR1 KGHSH and CDR2 LQKENI. This CDR3 has 15 amino acids. CDR3 bases: TGTGCCAGCTCACCGCAGGGGACAGGGGCTTACGAGCAGTACTTC. It is translated as CASSPQGTGAYEQYF.

J is TRBJ1-5 and V is TRBV10-3; D may be TRBD1 (5 bases). Trimming cost V 0 bases and J 4 bases, with 10 bases left between them. From germline, CDR1 is ENHRY and CDR2 SYGVKD. The CDR3 is 15 residues long. CDR3 region: CAISESIGGNQPQHF. CDR3 DNA sequence: TGTGCCATCAGTGAGTCTATCGGGGGAAATCAGCCCCAGCATTTT.